The next 5 T cell receptor beta chains were all read from a single sample in a study of T cells in Graves' hyperthyroidism and ophthalmopathy. Amplification of TCR beta CDR3 regions used RNA as the template. Carried out on the TCR CDR3, a first-round RT-PCR used the HTBI primer set. TCRdb re-called the multiplex PCR reads through MiXCR, storing one row per CDR3 protein. This sample has fewer than 750,000 distinct CDR3 sequences; around 45% occur once, and the top ten carry about 8%. The specimen sequenced was peripheral blood or thyroid tissue (not recorded which). The receptors come from a woman aged 18-29 years with Graves' hyperthyroidism.

This clonotype was counted a single time. The chain recombines TRBV5-4 with TRBJ1-2; 9 bases are shared with TRBD1. Per germline, CDR1 SGHNT and CDR2 YYREEE (reference sequence). V gave up 6 bases and J gave up 2 bases; unmatched junction bases: 8. This CDR3 spans 15 amino acids. CDR3 sequence: CASIPGTGTNYGYTF. Written as DNA, the CDR3 is TGTGCCAGCATCCCCGGGACAGGGACCAACTATGGCTACACCTTC.

The V call is TRBV29-1, the J call TRBJ2-3; D may be TRBD2 (5 bases). From germline, CDR1 is SQVTM and CDR2 ANQGSEA. This CDR3 comprises 11 residues. V dropped 7 bases and J dropped 6 bases, with 11 bases sitting between them. CDR3 nucleotide sequence: TGCAGCGGTGAGTGGGAGGATACGCAGTATTTT. Translation gives CSGEWEDTQYF.

Many counts were recorded for this clonotype. The V and J genes are TRBV20-1 and TRBJ2-2, with D uncertain. The V end was cut by 5 bases, the J end by 2 bases, with 9 bases between. The CDR3 is 13 residues long. The germline CDR1 and CDR2 sequences are DFQATT and SNEGSKA (reference sequence). The CDR3 coding sequence is TGCAGTGCTTCGGCTGCTAACACCGGGGAGCTGTTTTTT. Amino acid sequence: CSASAANTGELFF.

In its sample, this clonotype was seen many times. The rearrangement links TRBV29-1 to TRBJ1-2; TRBD1 is a possible D gene (6 bases). Trimming took 3 bases from V and 8 from J, leaving 13 bases between them. The CDR3 totals 12 residues. Germline-derived CDR1 and CDR2 are SQVTM and ANQGSEA. CDR3 sequence reads: CSVDHNDRGYTF. The CDR3 nucleotides are TGCAGCGTTGACCATAACGACAGGGGCTACACCTTC.

The CDR3 here is CASSQDIRGSYEQYF. CDR3 coding DNA: TGTGCCAGCAGCCAAGATATAAGGGGCTCCTACGAGCAGTACTTC. V usage is TRBV4-2 and J usage is TRBJ2-7; D may be TRBD1 (5 bases). In germline, CDR1 is LGHNA, CDR2 YNFKEQ. Trimming took 0 bases from V and 0 from J, leaving 9 bases between them. This CDR3 region has 15 residues.